Listed below are T cell receptor beta chains from one sample, sequenced in a study of cytomegalovirus exposure and HLA in healthy donors. Sequencing used immunoSEQ multiplex PCR; TCRdb keeps in-frame clones, though not all of them. The sample has 200,000 to 250,000 clones, 82% seen once; the top ten hold 4.5% to 6%. Sequencing was done on a sample of PBMCs. The receptors stem from a woman in her forties in good health and CMV-seropositive. The CDR3 runs from the conserved cysteine through the conserved F or W. D genes are given only for firm matches. Rows may omit the clone size; those that give it use once, few, many or a size class.

J gene: TRBJ1-1; clone size: NA; D gene: NA; V gene: TRBV9; CDR3 DNA: TGTGCCAGCAGCGTAGGGGTTACAGGTGAAGCTTTCTTT; CDR3 protein: CASSVGVTGEAFF
J gene: TRBJ2-7; clone size: NA; D gene: TRBD1; V gene: TRBV27; CDR3 DNA: TGTGCCAGCAGACGCCCCGGGACAGGGGCCTACGAGCAGTACTTC; CDR3 protein: CASRRPGTGAYEQYF
J gene: TRBJ1-2; clone size: once; D gene: NA; V gene: TRBV5-1; CDR3 DNA: TGCGCCAGCAGCGTAGCTCCGGAGAACTATGGCTACACCTTC; CDR3 protein: CASSVAPENYGYTF
J gene: TRBJ2-5; clone size: NA; D gene: TRBD1; V gene: TRBV7-6; CDR3 DNA: TGTGCCAGCAGCCCGAACAGGGGGCGAACTTTACAGGAGACCCAGTACTTC; CDR3 protein: CASSPNRGRTLQETQYF
J gene: TRBJ2-3; clone size: once; D gene: TRBD1; V gene: TRBV4-2; CDR3 DNA: TGTGCCAGCAGCCCGAGGGACAGGGGGCAATCAGATACGCAGTATTTT; CDR3 protein: CASSPRDRGQSDTQYF
J gene: TRBJ2-5; clone size: few; D gene: TRBD2; V gene: TRBV30; CDR3 DNA: TGTGCCTGGAGAAGCGGGGGGGCCCGTAGGTACTTC; CDR3 protein: CAWRSGGARRYF
J gene: TRBJ1-1; clone size: NA; D gene: TRBD1; V gene: TRBV12-5; CDR3 DNA: TGTGCTAGTGGTGTGGGACAGGGGAGACCTGAAGCTTTCTTT; CDR3 protein: CASGVGQGRPEAFF
J gene: TRBJ2-1; clone size: NA; D gene: NA; V gene: TRBV20-1; CDR3 DNA: TGCAGTGCTGGCAGGTACAATGAGCAGTTCTTC; CDR3 protein: CSAGRYNEQFF
J gene: TRBJ1-3; clone size: NA; D gene: NA; V gene: TRBV30; CDR3 DNA: TGTGCCTGGAGTTCACAGGCGGTGTCTGGAAACACCATATATTTT; CDR3 protein: CAWSSQAVSGNTIYF
J gene: TRBJ1-1; clone size: NA; D gene: NA; V gene: TRBV9; CDR3 DNA: TGTGCCAGCAGCAACGTATTCCAGGCTAAAGCTTTCTTT; CDR3 protein: CASSNVFQAKAFF
J gene: TRBJ2-5; clone size: NA; D gene: NA; V gene: TRBV30; CDR3 DNA: TGTGCCTTGGGCGATAGACAGTTACAAGAGACCCAGTACTTC; CDR3 protein: CALGDRQLQETQYF
J gene: TRBJ2-5; clone size: NA; D gene: TRBD2; V gene: TRBV5-6; CDR3 DNA: TGTGCCAGCAGCTTACTTAGCGGGGAGGAGGTAGAGACCCAGTACTTC; CDR3 protein: CASSLLSGEEVETQYF
J gene: TRBJ1-6; clone size: NA; D gene: NA; V gene: TRBV9; CDR3 DNA: TGTGCCAGCAGCAACACAGGGAATGAGAATTCACCCCTCCACTTT; CDR3 protein: CASSNTGNENSPLHF
J gene: TRBJ2-1; clone size: NA; D gene: TRBD2; V gene: TRBV23-1; CDR3 DNA: TGCGCCAGCACCTACCTCAAGCCCCTTAGCGGGAGAACACACAATGAGCAGTTCTTC; CDR3 protein: CASTYLKPLSGRTHNEQFF
J gene: TRBJ2-7; clone size: NA; D gene: TRBD2; V gene: TRBV10-2; CDR3 DNA: TGCGCCAGCAGCCCAGCGGGAGAACTCTACGAGCAGTACTTC; CDR3 protein: CASSPAGELYEQYF
J gene: TRBJ1-1; clone size: NA; D gene: NA; V gene: TRBV6-5; CDR3 DNA: TGTGCCAGCAGTTACAGGGAGGGGACTGAAGCTTTCTTT; CDR3 protein: CASSYREGTEAFF
J gene: TRBJ1-1; clone size: few; D gene: TRBD1; V gene: TRBV9; CDR3 DNA: TGTGCCAGCAGCGTAGGATCACGACAGGGAAGGAACACTGAAGCTTTCTTT; CDR3 protein: CASSVGSRQGRNTEAFF
J gene: TRBJ2-2; clone size: few; D gene: NA; V gene: TRBV4-1; CDR3 DNA: TGCGCCAGCAGCCAAGGCGGGTTCACCGGGGAGCTGTTTTTT; CDR3 protein: CASSQGGFTGELFF
J gene: TRBJ2-2; clone size: NA; D gene: NA; V gene: TRBV23-1; CDR3 DNA: TGCGCCAGCAGTCCCCTTCCCAGGGACTCTTCGAACACCGGGGAGCTGTTTTTT; CDR3 protein: CASSPLPRDSSNTGELFF
J gene: TRBJ1-1; clone size: NA; D gene: NA; V gene: TRBV7-8; CDR3 DNA: TGTGCCAGCAGCTTAGATAGCGGGTCTTCGAGAGAAGCTTTCTTT; CDR3 protein: CASSLDSGSSREAFF
J gene: TRBJ1-3; clone size: NA; D gene: NA; V gene: TRBV30; CDR3 DNA: TGTGCCTGGACCCCGCTCACAGGGTTGGACGGAAACACCATATATTTT; CDR3 protein: CAWTPLTGLDGNTIYF
J gene: TRBJ2-1; clone size: once; D gene: NA; V gene: TRBV5-1; CDR3 DNA: TGCGCCAGCAGCTTGGACAGTTACAATGAGCAGTTCTTC; CDR3 protein: CASSLDSYNEQFF
J gene: TRBJ2-7; clone size: NA; D gene: TRBD2; V gene: TRBV7-9; CDR3 DNA: TGTGCCAGCAGCTCGCGGGGGACCTCCTACGAGCAGTACTTC; CDR3 protein: CASSSRGTSYEQYF
J gene: TRBJ2-7; clone size: NA; D gene: NA; V gene: TRBV7-2; CDR3 DNA: TGTGCCAGCGTCCGGGAGTCCCTCTACGAGCAGTACTTC; CDR3 protein: CASVRESLYEQYF
J gene: TRBJ1-1; clone size: NA; D gene: NA; V gene: TRBV10-3; CDR3 DNA: TGTGCCATCCGCGGGACGGCAGATGAAGCTTTCTTT; CDR3 protein: CAIRGTADEAFF
J gene: TRBJ1-1; clone size: NA; D gene: NA; V gene: TRBV5-6; CDR3 DNA: TGTGCCAGCAGCTTGGTAGGGAGCAGCATGAACACTGAAGCTTTCTTT; CDR3 protein: CASSLVGSSMNTEAFF
J gene: TRBJ1-3; clone size: NA; D gene: NA; V gene: TRBV13; CDR3 DNA: TGTGCCAGCAGCGGAGGATCAGGAAACACCATATATTTT; CDR3 protein: CASSGGSGNTIYF
J gene: TRBJ1-4; clone size: NA; D gene: NA; V gene: TRBV5-1; CDR3 DNA: TGCGCCAGCAGCAGGGAGGGGGACTCAACTAATGAAAAACTGTTTTTT; CDR3 protein: CASSREGDSTNEKLFF
J gene: TRBJ2-7; clone size: once; D gene: TRBD1; V gene: TRBV7-9; CDR3 DNA: TGTGCCAGCAGCTTAGCTTTAGGGACAGGGTACGAGCAGTACTTC; CDR3 protein: CASSLALGTGYEQYF
J gene: TRBJ1-2; clone size: NA; D gene: NA; V gene: TRBV4-1; CDR3 DNA: TGCGCCAGCAGCCCCCCGACGGCGGATTGGTATGGCTACACCTTC; CDR3 protein: CASSPPTADWYGYTF
J gene: TRBJ2-2; clone size: NA; D gene: NA; V gene: TRBV4-1; CDR3 DNA: TGCGCCAGCAGCCTGACTTCGAGTAGCGGCACCACCGGGGAGCTGTTTTTT; CDR3 protein: CASSLTSSSGTTGELFF
J gene: TRBJ2-1; clone size: NA; D gene: NA; V gene: TRBV30; CDR3 DNA: TGTGCCTGGAGTCTAGCGGCGGTCAGGGGCAATGAGCAGTTCTTC; CDR3 protein: CAWSLAAVRGNEQFF
J gene: TRBJ1-3; clone size: few; D gene: NA; V gene: TRBV4-3; CDR3 DNA: TGCGCCAGCAGCCAAGATCACCGGGGTCCTCCTGGAAACACCATATATTTT; CDR3 protein: CASSQDHRGPPGNTIYF
J gene: TRBJ2-1; clone size: NA; D gene: TRBD2; V gene: TRBV2; CDR3 DNA: TGTGCCAGCAGTGGCCTAGCGGGGAACTACAATGAGCAGTTCTTC; CDR3 protein: CASSGLAGNYNEQFF
J gene: TRBJ1-2; clone size: few; D gene: NA; V gene: TRBV6-5; CDR3 DNA: TGTGCCAGCAGCCAGGGCCCAGCTAACTATGGCTACACCTTC; CDR3 protein: CASSQGPANYGYTF
J gene: TRBJ1-5; clone size: few; D gene: NA; V gene: TRBV7-2; CDR3 DNA: TGTGCCAGCAGCCCAAGGGATGTATCGGGACAGCCCCAGCATTTT; CDR3 protein: CASSPRDVSGQPQHF